This T cell receptor beta chain is from a study of cytomegalovirus exposure and HLA in healthy donors. Study-level findings and limits: Across donors, most TCRs were seen rarely, yet some public ones were widespread. In vitro checks showed that a few CMV-associated chains really do target CMV antigens. The study labeled under 200 TCR beta chains cytomegalovirus-associated.

A word on this clone: Its antigen is currently unknown.

Measured with immunoSEQ multiplex PCR; TCRdb has only the in-frame clones, and not every one. In the table there are over 80,000 clones, 85% of which are singletons. The donors were in the approximately 130-subject validation cohort, distinct from the roughly 670-subject first cohort. Sequenced: PBMCs. The source is a man aged 18 to 29 in good health and CMV-seropositive.

This CDR3 is CASSLGSQETQYF. DNA for the CDR3: TGTGCCAGCAGCCTTGGGAGCCAAGAGACCCAGTACTTC. This chain connects TRBV7-9 to TRBJ2-5; tentative D call: TRBD2 (5 bases). Germline CDR1 SEHNR, CDR2 FQNEAQ (reference sequence). V lost 5 bases and J lost 1, with 8 bases in between. The CDR3 is 13 residues long.